This T cell receptor (beta chain) stems from a study of CD8+ T cells in alopecia areata. This clone was counted only a few times. cDNA prepared by RNA extraction and subsequent reverse transcription served as the template for sequencing. Libraries were prepared by immunoSEQ multiplex PCR; TCRdb keeps only in-frame clonotypes and omits some of them. The sample comprises 100,000 to 130,000 clones, roughly 64% of which are singletons, and 20% rests with the top ten. This CDR3 contains 18 residues. V lost 10 bases, J lost 1 base, and 18 bases stayed unmatched. Per the germline V gene, CDR1 is SNHLY and CDR2 is FYNNEI.

The V call is TRBV2, the J call TRBJ1-1; 10 bases match TRBD1. The TCR originated in a human donor in good health. The source material was CD8+ T cells sorted from blood. CDR3 DNA: TGTGCCACCCCACCGGGACAGGGGTATGGAAGTCCGAACACTGAAGCTTTCTTT. This encodes CATPPGQGYGSPNTEAFF.